Here is one T cell receptor beta chain with its context. Its antigen is as yet unknown. The entry originates in a study of shared clonotypes between healthy human individuals. CDR3 size: 15 residues. Losses at the gene ends were 0 bases for V and 4 bases for J; bases not matched to a gene: 5. Germline CDR1 reads SGHVS; CDR2 reads FQNEAQ. Study-level points and caveats: Four donors had about 5% of their naive CD4 clonotypes in common. Only blood was sampled, and tissue TCR repertoires likely differ from blood ones. Naive subsets generally had larger estimated richness than memory subsets. Measured sharing among donors was expected to vary with sequencing depth.

TCRdb keeps only in-frame clones here, not all; method: immunoSEQ multiplex PCR. The repertoire holds about 2.4 million clones, with 80% to 95% as singletons. The specimen sequenced was naive CD4+ T cells from PBMCs. Subset reported: CD45RA+ positively selected. The TCR comes from a man aged 18 to 29 in good health. Some clones in this sample may be carry-over from other donors' samples. J is TRBJ2-7 and V is TRBV7-8; TRBD1 aligns across 8 bases. The CDR3 DNA reads as TGTGCCAGCAGCTTAGCGCGGACAGGGCGGTACGAGCAGTACTTC. Residues: CASSLARTGRYEQYF.